Below are 9 T cell receptor beta chains sequenced from a single sample in a study of blood T cell repertoires in COVID-19. Profiling relied on immunoSEQ multiplex PCR, and the TCRdb table lists in-frame clones only, not all of them. The table lists fewer than 450,000 clones, more than 85% of them singletons. The sequenced sample consisted of PBMCs or T cells enriched from blood (not recorded which). The receptor source for this set is a woman aged 25 to 45 who had recovered from COVID-19.

This clone was seen a single time. V is TRBV11-3 and J is TRBJ2-2, with TRBD1 identical over 9 bases. From germline, CDR1 is SGHNT and CDR2 YENEEA. J was trimmed by 2 bases and V by 5 bases; bases with no gene match: 3. This CDR3 has 15 residues. The CDR3 here is CASSAGQGNTGELFF. DNA of the CDR3: TGTGCCAGCAGCGCGGGACAGGGTAACACCGGGGAGCTGTTTTTT.

The chain couples TRBV10-3 to TRBJ1-5, with D perhaps matching TRBD1 (5 bases). Germline V CDR1 and CDR2: ENHRY, SYGVKD. Trimming took 0 bases from V and 2 from J, leaving 5 bases between them. The CDR3 covers 14 residues. The CDR3 loop is CAISESQGNQPQHF. CDR3 DNA sequence: TGTGCCATCAGTGAGTCACAGGGCAATCAGCCCCAGCATTTT.

This chain uses TRBV12-3 or TRBV12-4 with TRBJ1-5; the D gene is possibly TRBD1 (5 bases). Trimming pared 7 bases from V and 7 bases from J, leaving 14 bases between. CDR3 length: 13 residues. The CDR3 spells CASNIRVGQPQHF. In DNA form, the CDR3 reads TGTGCCAGCAATATCAGGGTTGGGCAGCCCCAGCATTTT.

This chain links TRBV5-5 with TRBJ1-1, with a tentative D call TRBD1 (5 bases). Germline-derived CDR1 and CDR2 are SGHKS and YYEKEE (reference sequence). This CDR3 spans 15 amino acids. Between the trimmed V and J ends, which lost 1 base and 0 bases, there was a span of 10 bases. This CDR3 reads CASSLLGGVNTEAFF. The CDR3 nucleotides read TGTGCCAGCAGCTTGCTCGGGGGGGTGAACACTGAAGCTTTCTTT.

This rearrangement joins TRBV20-1 to TRBJ2-3; the match to TRBD2 covers 11 bases. The CDR3 covers 15 residues. V lost 3 bases to trimming and J lost 4 bases; unmatched junction nucleotides: 6. Germline V gives CDR1 DFQATT, CDR2 SNEGSKA (reference sequence). DNA of the CDR3: TGCAGTGCTAGTTTTAGCGGGGGGGCAGCAGATACGCAGTATTTT. It specifies CSASFSGGAADTQYF.

This chain connects TRBV29-1 to TRBJ1-1, with D possibly TRBD1 on 6 matching bases. The CDR3 has 13 amino acids. The germline gives CDR1 SQVTM, CDR2 ANQGSEA. Trimming shortened V by 7 bases and J by 0 bases, and 12 bases separated the two germline ends. CDR3 coding DNA: TGCAGCGCAGGGGTGGGCCTGAACACTGAAGCTTTCTTT. This encodes CSAGVGLNTEAFF.

The chain has TRBV27 and TRBJ2-7; D may be TRBD2 (6 bases). CDR3 length equals 15 residues. Germline V gene sequence: CDR1 MNHEY, CDR2 SMNVEV (reference sequence). Trimming shortened V by 5 bases and J by 0 bases, and 14 bases separated the two germline ends. CDR3 sequence: CASSALEGSSYEQYF. The CDR3 nucleotides are TGTGCCAGCAGTGCCCTGGAGGGAAGCTCCTACGAGCAGTACTTC.

The rearrangement links TRBV19 to TRBJ1-5, with 8 bases that match TRBD1. The CDR3 totals 17 residues. After removal of 7 bases from V and 3 bases from J, the junction contained 14 bases not matched to a gene. From germline, CDR1 is LNHDA and CDR2 SQIVND (reference sequence). The CDR3 nucleotides are TGTGCCAGTAACAGGGGGTCCTACGGTGGGACCAATCAGCCCCAGCATTTT. This translates into CASNRGSYGGTNQPQHF. The whole variable domain, filled in from reference TRBV19 and TRBJ1-5, reads DGGITQSPKYLFRKEGQNVTLSCEQNLNHDAMYWYRQDPGQGLRLIYYSQIVNDFQKGDIAEGYSVSREKKESFPLTVTSAQKNPTAFYLCASNRGSYGGTNQPQHFGDGTRLSIL.

The chain combines TRBV5-1 with TRBJ2-5, with 8 nucleotides matching TRBD2. J was trimmed by 5 bases and V by 4 bases; bases with no gene match: 7. From germline, CDR1 is SGHRS and CDR2 YFSETQ. This CDR3 region has 14 residues. The CDR3 spells CASSPGGFGETQYF. The CDR3 bases are TGCGCCAGCAGCCCGGGGGGGTTTGGGGAGACCCAGTACTTC.